This T cell receptor (beta chain) was obtained from a study of blood T cell repertoires in COVID-19. From germline, CDR1 is MNHEY and CDR2 SMNVEV (reference sequence). V was cut by 6 bases and J by 7 bases, with 19 bases left in between. CDR3 length: 15 amino acids. Per the original data handling: Estimates of nucleated cell counts were drawn from the amplification of reference gene primers. Profiling relied on immunoSEQ multiplex PCR, and the TCRdb table lists in-frame clones only, not all of them. D and trimming were read from the DNA, whereas the V and J calls and clone size are those reported in that table. There are a few hundred thousand clones in the sample; under 90% occur only once, and about 10% lies in the top ten.

This sequence was found in a young woman who had recovered from COVID-19. The chain combines TRBV27 with TRBJ1-5; tentative D call: TRBD1 (5 bases). Sequencing used PBMCs or T cells enriched from blood (not recorded which). CDR3: CASSVGLLGNQPQHF. The CDR3 coding sequence is TGTGCCAGCAGCGTGGGACTCTTGGGGAACCAGCCCCAGCATTTT.